The rows below give T cell receptor beta chains drawn from one sample of a study of T-cell memory formation after mild COVID-19. TCRdb itself ran the 5' RACE reads through MiXCR, one entry per CDR3 protein. Of about 450,000 distinct CDR3 sequences in the sample, 23% were seen once. The sample consisted of PBMCs or a T cell subset sorted from them (not recorded which). The receptors come from an adult woman who had mild COVID-19 (a few samples of this study predate the infection). Cell type and time point are not known. Each CDR3 is given with its conserved first and last residue. The order of the fields is CDR3 DNA, CDR3 protein, V gene, D gene, J gene, clone size. The D gene is left open where the match is weak. The listing skips clone size in some rows; elsewhere it reads once, few, many or a size class.

cdr3_nt: TGCGCCAGCAGCTTGGAGGGACTAGCGGGGAAGAAGTACTTC; cdr3_aa: CASSLEGLAGKKYF; v_call: TRBV5-1; d_call: TRBD2; j_call: TRBJ2-7; clone_size: NA
cdr3_nt: TGTGCCAGCAGCAGGACAGAGAACACTGAAGCTTTCTTT; cdr3_aa: CASSRTENTEAFF; v_call: TRBV12-3/TRBV12-4; d_call: NA; j_call: TRBJ1-1; clone_size: many
cdr3_nt: TGTGCCAGCAGCGCGCCGACTAGCGGTTACAATGAGCAGTTCTTC; cdr3_aa: CASSAPTSGYNEQFF; v_call: TRBV7-2; d_call: TRBD2; j_call: TRBJ2-1; clone_size: NA
cdr3_nt: TGTGCCAGCAGCTTCTGGACAGGGGTGGGAACTGAAGCTTTCTTT; cdr3_aa: CASSFWTGVGTEAFF; v_call: TRBV7-2; d_call: TRBD1; j_call: TRBJ1-1; clone_size: NA
cdr3_nt: TGTGCCAGCAGCAGAAGCCTAGCGGGAGATGGGTACGAGCAGTACTTC; cdr3_aa: CASSRSLAGDGYEQYF; v_call: TRBV7-2; d_call: TRBD2; j_call: TRBJ2-7; clone_size: few
cdr3_nt: TGTGCCAGCAGTTTCACAGGGTCGGGTGGCTACACCTTC; cdr3_aa: CASSFTGSGGYTF; v_call: TRBV27; d_call: NA; j_call: TRBJ1-2; clone_size: few
cdr3_nt: TGTGCCGTAGGACAGGGGGGACACACTGAAGCTTTCTTT; cdr3_aa: CAVGQGGHTEAFF; v_call: TRBV28; d_call: TRBD1; j_call: TRBJ1-1; clone_size: NA
cdr3_nt: TGTGCCAGCTCACCCCGGGAGGTAAACAATGAGCAGTTCTTC; cdr3_aa: CASSPREVNNEQFF; v_call: TRBV18; d_call: TRBD2; j_call: TRBJ2-1; clone_size: NA
cdr3_nt: TGTGCCAGCAGACCGGGACTAGCGGCCCATGGGTACGAGCAGTACTTC; cdr3_aa: CASRPGLAAHGYEQYF; v_call: TRBV6-5; d_call: TRBD2; j_call: TRBJ2-7; clone_size: NA
cdr3_nt: TGTGCCAGCAGCCCCTCCACCGGGACAGGCTATGGCTACACCTTC; cdr3_aa: CASSPSTGTGYGYTF; v_call: TRBV7-8; d_call: TRBD1; j_call: TRBJ1-2; clone_size: few
cdr3_nt: TGTGCCAGCTCACCGGGACTAGCAAGCTACGAGCAGTACTTC; cdr3_aa: CASSPGLASYEQYF; v_call: TRBV18; d_call: TRBD2; j_call: TRBJ2-7; clone_size: many
cdr3_nt: TGCAGCGTTGAAGAGGCAGGGACAGCGTACGAGCAGTACTTC; cdr3_aa: CSVEEAGTAYEQYF; v_call: TRBV29-1; d_call: TRBD1; j_call: TRBJ2-7; clone_size: few
cdr3_nt: TGTGCCAGCAGTTGGAATGGGGGCGTGGGTGAAGCTTTCTTT; cdr3_aa: CASSWNGGVGEAFF; v_call: TRBV12-3/TRBV12-4; d_call: NA; j_call: TRBJ1-1; clone_size: few
cdr3_nt: TGCGCCAGCAGCTTGGAGCCAGGGGCCTATGGCTACACCTTC; cdr3_aa: CASSLEPGAYGYTF; v_call: TRBV5-1; d_call: NA; j_call: TRBJ1-2; clone_size: few
cdr3_nt: TGTGCCAGCAGGCCCGGGACAGGGAGCACTGAAGCTTTCTTT; cdr3_aa: CASRPGTGSTEAFF; v_call: TRBV14; d_call: TRBD1; j_call: TRBJ1-1; clone_size: many
cdr3_nt: TGCGCCAGCAGCTTGGTAGCGGGGGTCGCAAATGAGCAGTTCTTC; cdr3_aa: CASSLVAGVANEQFF; v_call: TRBV5-1; d_call: TRBD2; j_call: TRBJ2-1; clone_size: NA
cdr3_nt: TGTGCCAGCAGCTCCGACCGGCTCAATTCACCCCTCCACTTT; cdr3_aa: CASSSDRLNSPLHF; v_call: TRBV7-2; d_call: NA; j_call: TRBJ1-6; clone_size: few
cdr3_nt: TGTGCCAGCAGCTCCCGGGAGGCGGGGACAGATACGCAGTATTTT; cdr3_aa: CASSSREAGTDTQYF; v_call: TRBV9; d_call: TRBD2; j_call: TRBJ2-3; clone_size: NA
cdr3_nt: TGTGCCAGCAGTTTAACGGCCTTTACAGATACGCAGTATTTT; cdr3_aa: CASSLTAFTDTQYF; v_call: TRBV12-3/TRBV12-4; d_call: NA; j_call: TRBJ2-3; clone_size: few
cdr3_nt: TGTGCCAGCAGCCAAACTCGGGGTACCTTTAACTATGGCTACACCTTC; cdr3_aa: CASSQTRGTFNYGYTF; v_call: TRBV7-8; d_call: NA; j_call: TRBJ1-2; clone_size: NA
cdr3_nt: TGTGCCACCAGTGATTCGAGCACGGGGGACACTGAAGCTTTCTTT; cdr3_aa: CATSDSSTGDTEAFF; v_call: TRBV24-1; d_call: NA; j_call: TRBJ1-1; clone_size: NA
cdr3_nt: TGTGCCAGCAGCCAAGCTGGGCGAGGACTAGCGGCTATCACAGATACGCAGTATTTT; cdr3_aa: CASSQAGRGLAAITDTQYF; v_call: TRBV3-1; d_call: TRBD2; j_call: TRBJ2-3; clone_size: many
cdr3_nt: TGTGCCAGCAGTTACTCCCAACGGGGGTACGAGCAGTACTTC; cdr3_aa: CASSYSQRGYEQYF; v_call: TRBV6-5; d_call: NA; j_call: TRBJ2-7; clone_size: few
cdr3_nt: TGTGCCACCAGCAACGAGGGGACGGACACCGGGGAGCTGTTTTTT; cdr3_aa: CATSNEGTDTGELFF; v_call: TRBV24-1; d_call: NA; j_call: TRBJ2-2; clone_size: NA
cdr3_nt: TGTGCCAGCAGGGAAGGACAGGGGTACAATGAGCAGTTCTTC; cdr3_aa: CASREGQGYNEQFF; v_call: TRBV25-1; d_call: TRBD1; j_call: TRBJ2-1; clone_size: NA
cdr3_nt: TGCGCCAGCAGCGCGCGACAGGGATCCTACGAGCAGTACTTC; cdr3_aa: CASSARQGSYEQYF; v_call: TRBV9; d_call: TRBD1; j_call: TRBJ2-7; clone_size: few
cdr3_nt: TGTGCCAGCAGCCCCGCCCCGCCAGGCGGACACTACGAGCAGTACTTC; cdr3_aa: CASSPAPPGGHYEQYF; v_call: TRBV13; d_call: NA; j_call: TRBJ2-7; clone_size: NA
cdr3_nt: TGTGCCAGCGGCCCGGCGGGACAGGGTCAGCCCCAGCATTTT; cdr3_aa: CASGPAGQGQPQHF; v_call: TRBV7-9; d_call: TRBD1; j_call: TRBJ1-5; clone_size: NA
cdr3_nt: TGTGCCATCAGGTTGGACGGTCGAAACATTCAGTACTTC; cdr3_aa: CAIRLDGRNIQYF; v_call: TRBV10-3; d_call: NA; j_call: TRBJ2-4; clone_size: few
cdr3_nt: TGCAGCGTTTCCAGACTAGCGGGAGGCTCGCGGGAGCAGTACTTC; cdr3_aa: CSVSRLAGGSREQYF; v_call: TRBV29-1; d_call: TRBD2; j_call: TRBJ2-7; clone_size: few
cdr3_nt: TGTGCCAGCAGCTTTCCCTTAGACAGGGCCAGCGTGGAGACCCAGTACTTC; cdr3_aa: CASSFPLDRASVETQYF; v_call: TRBV7-6; d_call: TRBD1; j_call: TRBJ2-5; clone_size: few
cdr3_nt: TGCAGCGTTTCGGACTCACTCGGCTACAATGAGCAGTTCTTC; cdr3_aa: CSVSDSLGYNEQFF; v_call: TRBV29-1; d_call: NA; j_call: TRBJ2-1; clone_size: NA
cdr3_nt: TGCAGCGTAGGGGGCCGGGTTTCCTACGAGCAGTACTTC; cdr3_aa: CSVGGRVSYEQYF; v_call: TRBV29-1; d_call: TRBD1; j_call: TRBJ2-7; clone_size: NA